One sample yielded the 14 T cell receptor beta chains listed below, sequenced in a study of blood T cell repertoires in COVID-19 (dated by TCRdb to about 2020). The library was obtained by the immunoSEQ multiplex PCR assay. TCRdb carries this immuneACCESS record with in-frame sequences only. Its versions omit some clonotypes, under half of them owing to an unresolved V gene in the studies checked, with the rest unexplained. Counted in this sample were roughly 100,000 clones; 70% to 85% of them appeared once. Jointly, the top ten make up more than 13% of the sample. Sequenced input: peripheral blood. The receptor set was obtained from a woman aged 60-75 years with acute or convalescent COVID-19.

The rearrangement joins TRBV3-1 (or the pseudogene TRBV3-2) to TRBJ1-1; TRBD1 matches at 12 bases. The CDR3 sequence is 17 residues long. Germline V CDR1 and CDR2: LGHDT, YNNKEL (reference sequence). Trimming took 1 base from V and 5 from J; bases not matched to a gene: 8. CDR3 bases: TGTGCCAGCAGCCAAGTAACCGGGACAGGGGGCCAGACTGAAGCTTTCTTT. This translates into CASSQVTGTGGQTEAFF.

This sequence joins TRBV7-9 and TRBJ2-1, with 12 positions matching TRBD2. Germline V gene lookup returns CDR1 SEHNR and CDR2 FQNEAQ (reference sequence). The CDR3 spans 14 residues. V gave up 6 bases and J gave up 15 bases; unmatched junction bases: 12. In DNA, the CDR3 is TGTGCCAGCAGTTACGGGACTAGCGGGCATAGGGGGTTCTTC. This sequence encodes CASSYGTSGHRGFF. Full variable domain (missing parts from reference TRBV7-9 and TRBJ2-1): DTGVSQNPRHKITKRGQNVTFRCDPISEHNRLYWYRQTLGQGPEFLTYFQNEAQLEKSRLLSDRFSAERPKGSFSTLEIQRTEQGDSAMYLCASSYGTSGHRGFFGPGTRLTVL.

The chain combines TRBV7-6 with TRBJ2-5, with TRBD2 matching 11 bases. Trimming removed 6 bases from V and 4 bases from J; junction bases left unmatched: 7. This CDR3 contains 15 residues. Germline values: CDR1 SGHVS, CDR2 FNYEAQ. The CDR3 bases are TGTGCCAGCAGACTGACTAGCGGGGCGGGAGAGACCCAGTACTTC. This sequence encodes CASRLTSGAGETQYF.

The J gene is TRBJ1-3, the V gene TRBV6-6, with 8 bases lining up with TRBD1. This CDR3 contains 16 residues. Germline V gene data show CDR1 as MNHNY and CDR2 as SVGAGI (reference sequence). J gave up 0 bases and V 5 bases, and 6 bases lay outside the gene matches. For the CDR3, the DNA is TGTGCCAGCAGTCGACAGGGGCTAAGCTCTGGAAACACCATATATTTT. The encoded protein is CASSRQGLSSGNTIYF.

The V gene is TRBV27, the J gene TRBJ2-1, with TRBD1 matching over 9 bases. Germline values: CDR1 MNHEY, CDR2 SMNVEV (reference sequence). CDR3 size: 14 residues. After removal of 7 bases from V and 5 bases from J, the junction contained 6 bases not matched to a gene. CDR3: CASIGDRANNEQFF. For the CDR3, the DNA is TGTGCCAGCATTGGGGACAGGGCCAACAATGAGCAGTTCTTC.

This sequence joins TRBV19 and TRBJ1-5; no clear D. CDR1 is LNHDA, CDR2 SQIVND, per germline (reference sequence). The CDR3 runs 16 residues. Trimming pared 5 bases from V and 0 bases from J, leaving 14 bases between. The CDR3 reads CASSSPEANSNQPQHF. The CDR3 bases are TGTGCCAGTAGTTCCCCGGAGGCTAATAGCAATCAGCCCCAGCATTTT.

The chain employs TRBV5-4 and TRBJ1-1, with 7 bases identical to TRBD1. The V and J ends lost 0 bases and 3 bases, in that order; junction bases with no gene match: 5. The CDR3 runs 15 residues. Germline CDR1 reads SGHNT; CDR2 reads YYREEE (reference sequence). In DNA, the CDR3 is TGTGCCAGCAGCTTGGTTAAGGGGGCGTACACTGAAGCTTTCTTT. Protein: CASSLVKGAYTEAFF.

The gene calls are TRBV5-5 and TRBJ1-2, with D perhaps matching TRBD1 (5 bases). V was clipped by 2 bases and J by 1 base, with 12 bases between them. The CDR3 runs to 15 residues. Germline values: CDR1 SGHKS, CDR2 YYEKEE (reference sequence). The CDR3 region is CASSFGQGLNYGYTF. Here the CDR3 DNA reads TGTGCCAGCAGCTTCGGGCAGGGTCTTAACTATGGCTACACCTTC.

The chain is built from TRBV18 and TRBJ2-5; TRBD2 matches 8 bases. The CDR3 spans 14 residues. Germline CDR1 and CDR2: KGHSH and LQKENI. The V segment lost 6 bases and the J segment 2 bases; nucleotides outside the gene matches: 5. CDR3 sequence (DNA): TGTGCCAGCTCCCAGGGACTAGAGCAAGAGACCCAGTACTTC. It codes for CASSQGLEQETQYF.

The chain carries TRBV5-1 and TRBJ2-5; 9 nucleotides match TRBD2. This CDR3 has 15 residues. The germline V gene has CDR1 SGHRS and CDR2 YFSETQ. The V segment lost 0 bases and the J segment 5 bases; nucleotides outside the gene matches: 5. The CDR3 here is CASSLAGLAGETQYF. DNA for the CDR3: TGCGCCAGCAGCTTGGCGGGACTAGCTGGGGAGACCCAGTACTTC. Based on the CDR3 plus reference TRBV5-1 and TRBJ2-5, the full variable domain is KAGVTQTPRYLIKTRGQQVTLSCSPISGHRSVSWYQQTPGQGLQFLFEYFSETQRNKGNFPGRFSGRQFSNSRSEMNVSTLELGDSALYLCASSLAGLAGETQYFGPGTRLLVL.

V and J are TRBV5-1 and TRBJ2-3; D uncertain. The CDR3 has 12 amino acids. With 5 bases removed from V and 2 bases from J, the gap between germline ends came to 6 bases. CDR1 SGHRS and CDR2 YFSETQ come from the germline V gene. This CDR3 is CASRLNTDTQYF. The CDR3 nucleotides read TGCGCCAGCAGATTAAACACAGATACGCAGTATTTT.

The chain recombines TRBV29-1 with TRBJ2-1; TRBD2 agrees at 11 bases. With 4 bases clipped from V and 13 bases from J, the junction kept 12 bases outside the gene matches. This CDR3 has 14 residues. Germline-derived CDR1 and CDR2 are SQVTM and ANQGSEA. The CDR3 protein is CSVAIGLAGAYQFF. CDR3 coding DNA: TGCAGCGTTGCTATTGGACTAGCGGGTGCATATCAGTTCTTC.

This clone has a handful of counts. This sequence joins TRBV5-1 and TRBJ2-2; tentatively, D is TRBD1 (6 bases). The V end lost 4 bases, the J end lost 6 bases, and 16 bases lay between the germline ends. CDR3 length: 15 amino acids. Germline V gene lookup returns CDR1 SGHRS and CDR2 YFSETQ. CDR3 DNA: TGCGCCAGCAGCATGGGACATTCAAAGCCCGGGGAGCTGTTTTTT. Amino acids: CASSMGHSKPGELFF.

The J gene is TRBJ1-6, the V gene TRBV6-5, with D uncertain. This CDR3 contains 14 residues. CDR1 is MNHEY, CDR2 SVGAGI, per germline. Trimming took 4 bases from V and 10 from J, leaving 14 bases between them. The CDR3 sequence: CASSSPGFISPLHF. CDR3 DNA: TGTGCCAGCAGTTCTCCAGGTTTTATCTCACCCCTCCACTTT.